The rows below give T cell receptor beta chains drawn from one sample of a study of OX40 agonist ivuxolimab in advanced cancers. This table comes from immunoSEQ multiplex PCR, and its TCRdb copy is limited to in-frame clones, with some not included. Of 72,000 or so clones listed, 80% to 85% are singletons. The sequencing used CD4+ or CD8+ T cells sorted from blood, collected in a trial of the OX40 agonist ivuxolimab. Source of these receptors: an adult with an advanced solid tumor such as melanoma, head and neck, liver or kidney cancer. The CDR3 runs from the conserved cysteine through the conserved F or W. The D gene is left open where the match is weak. The size field is filled for only some rows; it gives once, few, many or a size class.

v_gene	abundance	d_gene	j_gene	CDR3nt	CDR3aa
TRBV28	NA	NA	TRBJ2-7	TGTGCCAGCAGTTTAAGGTCGGCAGGGAAAGGGTACGAGCAGTACTTC	CASSLRSAGKGYEQYF
TRBV6-5	NA	TRBD1	TRBJ1-1	TGTGCCAGCATTCGGGACAGGGTGGACACTGAAGCTTTCTTT	CASIRDRVDTEAFF
TRBV7-6	once	NA	TRBJ2-3	TGTGCCAGCAGCTTAACTGATCTCCACACAGATACGCAGTATTTT	CASSLTDLHTDTQYF
TRBV19	NA	TRBD1	TRBJ2-5	TGTGCCAGTAGTATCGGACAGGGCCAAGAGACCCAGTACTTC	CASSIGQGQETQYF
TRBV6-5	NA	NA	TRBJ2-7	TGTGCCAGCAGTTACTCCTGGGCTAACTCCTACGAGCAGTACTTC	CASSYSWANSYEQYF
TRBV19	NA	NA	TRBJ1-2	TGTGCCAGTAGTCTACTCCGGGGGGGACTCAACTATGGCTACACCTTC	CASSLLRGGLNYGYTF
TRBV10-3	NA	NA	TRBJ2-4	TGTGCCATCAGGGGGCAGGGAGATCAGTACTTC	CAIRGQGDQYF
TRBV7-2	many	NA	TRBJ1-4	TGTGCCAGCAGCTTAACGATATCTAATGAAAAACTGTTTTTT	CASSLTISNEKLFF
TRBV5-4	NA	NA	TRBJ2-7	TGTGCCAGCAGCTTGAACAGGGTGGAGGAGCAGTACTTC	CASSLNRVEEQYF
TRBV28	NA	TRBD2	TRBJ2-3	TGTGCCAGCAGACCCGAAGCGGGGGAGATAATCACAGATACGCAGTATTTT	CASRPEAGEIITDTQYF
TRBV5-4	NA	NA	TRBJ1-1	TGTGCCAGCAGCTTGGAACTACGGGGGCGAGACACTGAAGCTTTCTTT	CASSLELRGRDTEAFF
TRBV28	NA	NA	TRBJ1-5	TGTGCCAGCAGTTTCTCCTTAAATCAGCCCCAGCATTTT	CASSFSLNQPQHF
TRBV4-1	once	NA	TRBJ2-5	TGCGCCAGCAGCCACTCCGGGCCAACAACCCAAGAGACCCAGTACTTC	CASSHSGPTTQETQYF
TRBV6-5	NA	NA	TRBJ1-1	TGTGCCACCACACAGGGGAACACTGAAGCTTTCTTT	CATTQGNTEAFF
TRBV28	NA	TRBD1	TRBJ2-5	TGTGCCAGCAGTTCCCTCAGGGGGCGCTACCAAGAGACCCAGTACTTC	CASSSLRGRYQETQYF
TRBV11-3	NA	TRBD1	TRBJ2-2	TGTGCCAGCAGCCCGGGACAGGGGTTCACCGGGGAGCTGTTTTTT	CASSPGQGFTGELFF
TRBV7-9	NA	NA	TRBJ1-1	TGTGCCAGCAGCTGGAGGTCGGGCCCAGCTTTCTTT	CASSWRSGPAFF
TRBV6-5	NA	TRBD1	TRBJ2-7	TGTGCCAGCAGTTACGCCGGGACAGGGGGGCGGGAGCAGTACTTC	CASSYAGTGGREQYF
TRBV6-5	NA	NA	TRBJ1-5	TGTGCCAGCAGTTACTCTGGGATTCCCTACCAGCCCCAGCATTTT	CASSYSGIPYQPQHF
TRBV19	NA	NA	TRBJ1-1	TGTGCCAGTAGTCCCGGGGGGGGCGTCCCTGAAGCTTTCTTT	CASSPGGGVPEAFF
TRBV15	NA	NA	TRBJ1-2	TGTGCCACCAGCAGAGATCGGACAGTTCAGGGCTATGGCTACACCTTC	CATSRDRTVQGYGYTF
TRBV6-1	NA	NA	TRBJ2-3	TGTGCCAGCAGCCAGGGTAGGGGCACAGATACGCAGTATTTT	CASSQGRGTDTQYF
TRBV6-4	NA	NA	TRBJ2-5	TGTGCCAGCAGTGACTCGATTGTTGTCAATGAAGAGACCCAGTACTTC	CASSDSIVVNEETQYF
TRBV5-6	once	NA	TRBJ2-3	TGTGCCAGCAGCTCAAGACTAGGTGATACGCAGTATTTT	CASSSRLGDTQYF
TRBV6-1	NA	NA	TRBJ1-2	TGTGCCAGCAGCCGGAGCCAATTATCCTATGGCTACACCTTC	CASSRSQLSYGYTF
TRBV9	NA	TRBD2	TRBJ2-2	TGTGCCAGCAGCCCCCCCAGCGGGGCCGGGAACACCGGGGAGCTGTTTTTT	CASSPPSGAGNTGELFF
TRBV11-2	NA	NA	TRBJ2-7	TGTGCCAGTGGCTCCATCTACGAGCAGTACTTC	CASGSIYEQYF
TRBV9	NA	TRBD1	TRBJ1-4	TGTGCCAGCAGCGCCACCACAGGGGCAACTAATGAAAAACTGTTTTTT	CASSATTGATNEKLFF
TRBV12-5	NA	NA	TRBJ2-1	TGTGCTAGTGGTGAAGGCCCGGGACTTTACAATGAGCAGTTCTTC	CASGEGPGLYNEQFF
TRBV6-5	NA	NA	TRBJ2-2	TGTGCCAGCAGGCGAGATGGACGGAACACCGGGGAGCTGTTTTTT	CASRRDGRNTGELFF
TRBV7-9	few	TRBD1	TRBJ1-1	TGTGCCAGCAGCTTAGGGGACAGCTTGAACACTGAAGCTTTCTTT	CASSLGDSLNTEAFF
TRBV5-6	NA	TRBD1	TRBJ2-5	TGTGCCAGCAGCTTGGGACAGGGGTTTCAAGAGACCCAGTACTTC	CASSLGQGFQETQYF
TRBV6-4	once	NA	TRBJ1-5	TGTGCCAGCAGTCCAGGGCCCCCTGATCAGCCCCAGCATTTT	CASSPGPPDQPQHF
TRBV7-9	once	NA	TRBJ1-5	TGTGCCAGCAGCTTCTGGCCGGGCAATCAGCCCCAGCATTTT	CASSFWPGNQPQHF
TRBV10-3	NA	NA	TRBJ1-1	TGTGCCATCAGTGAGTCCACCCGGGGGTGGACGGCGAACACTGAAGCTTTCTTT	CAISESTRGWTANTEAFF
TRBV19	NA	NA	TRBJ1-2	TGTGCCAGTAGTATGTTAACAGGAACTGGCTACACCTTC	CASSMLTGTGYTF
TRBV10-3	NA	NA	TRBJ2-7	TGTGCCATCAGGGAGTCGAGCGAGCAGTACTTC	CAIRESSEQYF
TRBV6-5	NA	TRBD1	TRBJ1-1	TGTGCCAGCAGTCCCCGGGACAGGGGGAACACTGAAGCTTTCTTT	CASSPRDRGNTEAFF
TRBV15	NA	NA	TRBJ2-6	TGTGCCACCAGCAGACCGCCCAGGGTCTCTGGGGCCAACGTCCTGACTTTC	CATSRPPRVSGANVLTF
TRBV7-9	NA	NA	TRBJ2-3	TGTGCCAGCAGCCCCCGCTCGGGACACGGCCCGGCAGATACGCAGTATTTT	CASSPRSGHGPADTQYF
TRBV7-2	NA	NA	TRBJ1-2	TGTGCCAGCAGCTTAGGACAGCAAATCTATGGCTACACCTTC	CASSLGQQIYGYTF
TRBV6-1	NA	TRBD1	TRBJ2-3	TGTGCCAGCAGCCCTACAGGGGGCCGGGATACGCAGTATTTT	CASSPTGGRDTQYF
TRBV15	NA	NA	TRBJ1-3	TGTGCCACCAGCAGAGCATGGGGCAATGGAAACACCATATATTTT	CATSRAWGNGNTIYF
TRBV7-2	NA	TRBD2	TRBJ2-3	TGTGCCAGCAGCTTTCAAGCGGGACTCAGCACAGATACGCAGTATTTT	CASSFQAGLSTDTQYF
TRBV5-8	NA	NA	TRBJ2-7	TGTGCCAGCAGCTTGGAAGGGGTGAGCTACGAGCAGTACTTC	CASSLEGVSYEQYF
TRBV2	NA	NA	TRBJ2-5	TGTGCCAGCAGGGAACTTCAAGAGACCCAGTACTTC	CASRELQETQYF
TRBV2	NA	NA	TRBJ1-1	TGTGCCAGCAGGGCCGACGGGGCTAATGAAGCTTTCTTT	CASRADGANEAFF
TRBV6-1	NA	TRBD1	TRBJ1-1	TGTGCCAGCAGAGACCAACAGGGGGTTGGTACTGAAGCTTTCTTT	CASRDQQGVGTEAFF
TRBV7-2	NA	TRBD1	TRBJ2-5	TGTGCCAGCAGCTTATATGTGACAGGGGCACAAGAGACCCAGTACTTC	CASSLYVTGAQETQYF
TRBV7-2	NA	NA	TRBJ2-3	TGTGCCAGCAGCTACAGCGGCTCTAGCACAGATACGCAGTATTTT	CASSYSGSSTDTQYF
TRBV15	NA	NA	TRBJ2-2	TGTGCCACCACCCAAGGAGCACAGGCGAACACCGGGGAGCTGTTTTTT	CATTQGAQANTGELFF
TRBV5-1	NA	TRBD1	TRBJ2-2	TGCGCCAGCAAAGGACAGGGGGCGAACACCGGGGAGCTGTTTTTT	CASKGQGANTGELFF
TRBV6-1	NA	NA	TRBJ1-5	TGTGGGGGTGGGGAGGGGAATCAGCCCCAGCATTTT	CGGGEGNQPQHF
TRBV20-1	NA	NA	TRBJ2-5	TGCAGTGCTAGGGAAGAGACCCAGTACTTC	CSAREETQYF
TRBV4-2	NA	TRBD2	TRBJ2-5	TGTGCCAGCAGCCCGAGGGCACTAGCGGGGGGGACAGAGACCCAGTACTTC	CASSPRALAGGTETQYF